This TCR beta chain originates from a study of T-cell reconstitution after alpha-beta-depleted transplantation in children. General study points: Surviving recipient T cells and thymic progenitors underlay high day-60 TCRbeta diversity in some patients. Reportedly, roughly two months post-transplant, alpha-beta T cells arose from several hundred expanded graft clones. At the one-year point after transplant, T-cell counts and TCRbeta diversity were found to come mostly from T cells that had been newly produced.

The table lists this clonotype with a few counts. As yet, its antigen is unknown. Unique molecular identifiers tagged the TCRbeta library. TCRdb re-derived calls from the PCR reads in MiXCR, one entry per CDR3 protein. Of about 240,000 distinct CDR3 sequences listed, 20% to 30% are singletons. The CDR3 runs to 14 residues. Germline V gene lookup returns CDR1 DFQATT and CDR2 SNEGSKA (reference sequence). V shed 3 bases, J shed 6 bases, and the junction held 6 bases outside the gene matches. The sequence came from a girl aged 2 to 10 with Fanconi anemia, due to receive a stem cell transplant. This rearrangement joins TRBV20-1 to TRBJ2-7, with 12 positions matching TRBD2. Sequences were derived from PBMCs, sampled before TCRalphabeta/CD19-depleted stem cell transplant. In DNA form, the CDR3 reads TGCAGTGCTAGCCCGGGACTAGCGGGTGGCGAGCAGTACTTC. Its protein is CSASPGLAGGEQYF.